The 20 T cell receptor beta chains listed next were all sequenced from one sample in a study of beta chain features in type 1 diabetes. Whole-study findings and limits: Moderate but significant shortening of TCRB CDR3s was recorded in all four CD4+ subsets from Type 1 diabetes patients.

These receptors have no known antigen. The whole isolated RNA underwent reverse transcription, so sequencing captured expressed TCRB transcripts. The table came from immunoSEQ multiplex PCR; TCRdb's copy has only in-frame clones and leaves some out. The table lists around 180,000 clones, less than 9.5% of them singletons. The source material was central memory CD4+ T cells from blood. The origin of the receptors is a woman in her thirties or forties with type 1 diabetes.

This clone was found a few times. The chain has TRBV4-2 and TRBJ1-3; possible D gene TRBD1, 6 bases. CDR1 is LGHNA and CDR2 is YNFKEQ in the germline V gene. The CDR3 is 16 amino acids. Trimming took off 0 bases at V and 8 bases at J, with 17 bases between the two ends. This chain's CDR3 is CASSQDWKNREDTIYF. CDR3 sequence (DNA): TGTGCCAGCAGCCAAGATTGGAAGAACAGGGAAGACACCATATATTTT.

This clone was found a few times. This chain uses TRBV11-2 with TRBJ1-1, with D perhaps matching TRBD1 (5 bases). Trimming left V 6 bases short and J 0 bases short, with 11 bases between. Germline V gene data show CDR1 as SGHAT and CDR2 as FQNNGV. The CDR3 totals 14 residues. Here the CDR3 DNA reads TGTGCCAGCAGGGCGGGACTGATGAACACTGAAGCTTTCTTT. It specifies CASRAGLMNTEAFF.

This clone has just a few counts. The chain carries TRBV15 and TRBJ2-4; 9 bases line up with TRBD1. The CDR3 covers 15 residues. V lost 2 bases and J lost 9; bases outside the gene matches: 8. The V gene's germline CDR1 is LNHNV and CDR2 YYDKDF (reference sequence). This CDR3 reads CATSRPTTGGGIQYF. The CDR3 DNA reads as TGTGCCACCAGCAGACCCACCACAGGGGGCGGCATTCAGTACTTC.

The rearrangement uses TRBV9 and TRBJ2-5; D gene unclear. Germline assignment: CDR1 SGDLS and CDR2 YYNGEE. This CDR3 is 14 amino acids long. Trimming pared 3 bases from V and 0 bases from J, leaving 9 bases between. CDR3 bases: TGTGCCAGCAGCGGAGGAGCGTACCAAGAGACCCAGTACTTC. It yields the protein CASSGGAYQETQYF.

The chain joins TRBV18 to TRBJ2-3; possibly TRBD2 for D (5 bases). V lost 3 bases, J lost 3 bases, and 7 bases lay in between. The CDR3 covers 13 residues. Germline-derived CDR1 and CDR2 are KGHSH and LQKENI. Here the CDR3 DNA reads TGTGCCAGCTCACCGGACTTAACAGATACGCAGTATTTT. Its translation: CASSPDLTDTQYF.

In this sample, this clone turned up a few times. The CDR3 loop is CASSLGRVDREHF. The CDR3 bases are TGTGCCAGCAGCTTAGGGAGGGTAGACAGGGAGCATTTT. The chain carries TRBV7-2 and TRBJ1-5, with 7 bases that match TRBD1. CDR1 and CDR2 from the germline V gene are SGHTA and FQGNSA. The CDR3 has 13 amino acids. V was clipped by 1 base and J by 14 bases; unmatched bases: 8.

This clone came up a few times. The genes are TRBV5-4 and TRBJ2-5; possible D gene TRBD1, 6 bases. The germline CDR1 and CDR2 sequences are SGHNT and YYREEE (reference sequence). V lost 9 bases and J 1 base, leaving 13 bases between the germline ends. This CDR3 is 13 amino acids long. The CDR3: CAIFPGAQETQYF. The CDR3 nucleotides read TGTGCCATATTTCCAGGGGCCCAAGAGACCCAGTACTTC.

The table lists this clone with a few counts. J is TRBJ1-3 and V is TRBV7-2; D not resolved. CDR1 is SGHTA, CDR2 FQGNSA, per germline. CDR3 length equals 16 residues. Trimming left V 4 bases short and J 1 base short, with 14 bases between. DNA of the CDR3: TGTGCCAGCAGCTCGTTACCAGGAGGATCTGGAAACACCATATATTTT. Amino acids: CASSSLPGGSGNTIYF. The whole variable domain, filled in from reference TRBV7-2 and TRBJ1-3, reads GAGVSQSPSNKVTEKGKDVELRCDPISGHTALYWYRQSLGQGLEFLIYFQGNSAPDKSGLPSDRFSAERTGGSVSTLTIQRTQQEDSAVYLCASSSLPGGSGNTIYFGEGSWLTVV.

The chain employs TRBV4-3 and TRBJ2-3; 9 bases align to TRBD2. This CDR3 is 16 amino acids long. V was clipped by 3 bases and J by 0 bases; unmatched bases: 4. CDR1 is LGHNA, CDR2 YSLEER, per germline. CDR3 DNA: TGCGCCAGCAGCCAGTCGACTAGCGGAAGCACAGATACGCAGTATTTT. It codes for CASSQSTSGSTDTQYF.

The table lists this clone with a few counts. CDR3 loop: CASTLNRDTEAFF. CDR3 DNA sequence: TGCGCCAGCACTCTTAACAGGGACACTGAAGCTTTCTTT. This sequence joins TRBV10-2 and TRBJ1-1; D is possibly TRBD1 (6 bases). The CDR3 length is 13 residues. Germline loops: CDR1 WSHSY, CDR2 SAAADI. Trimming shortened V by 7 bases and J by 3 bases, and 12 bases separated the two germline ends.

The rearrangement links TRBV19 to TRBJ2-3, with 8 bases fitting TRBD2. Losses at the gene ends were 6 bases for V and 5 bases for J; bases not matched to a gene: 10. The CDR3 is 15 amino acids. In germline, CDR1 is LNHDA, CDR2 SQIVND (reference sequence). The CDR3 spells CASRSLSGGGDTQYF. The CDR3 DNA follows: TGTGCCAGTAGGAGTTTGAGCGGGGGAGGAGATACGCAGTATTTT.

The chain has TRBV14 and TRBJ2-7; 9 nucleotides agree with TRBD2. The length of the CDR3 is 16 residues. Germline CDR1 is SGHDN and CDR2 is FVKESK. The V segment lost 4 bases and the J segment 2 bases; nucleotides outside the gene matches: 9. The CDR3 DNA follows: TGTGCCAGCAGCCCCCTGGGTAGCGGGAGTGCCTACGAGCAGTACTTC. This gives the protein CASSPLGSGSAYEQYF.

To note about this clone: A read error may account for a junction end that differs from germline. This chain links TRBV7-7 with TRBJ2-5; 8 positions agree with TRBD1. The CDR3 loop spans 15 amino acids. In germline, CDR1 is SSHAT, CDR2 FNYEAQ (reference sequence). Here the CDR3 reads CASSVDRGSAETQYF. In nucleotides, the CDR3 is TGTGCTAGCAGCGTTGACAGGGGTAGTGCGGAGACCCAGTACTTC.

The rearrangement uses TRBV7-9 and TRBJ2-1; D is undetermined. The CDR3 contains 11 residues. The V gene lost 1 base and the J gene lost 9 bases, with 4 bases spanning the gap. Germline V gene lookup returns CDR1 SEHNR and CDR2 FQNEAQ (reference sequence). CDR3 sequence reads: CASSLVREQFF. In nucleotides, the CDR3 is TGTGCCAGCAGCTTAGTCCGTGAGCAGTTCTTC.

The chain employs TRBV10-3 and TRBJ1-5; no clear D gene. The CDR3 is 15 residues long. Germline lookup yields CDR1 ENHRY and CDR2 SYGVKD. Trimming took 2 bases from V and 3 from J, leaving 11 bases between them. In DNA form, the CDR3 reads TGTGCCATCAGTGAGGGTGAGGATCCCAATCAGCCCCAGCATTTT. Its translation is CAISEGEDPNQPQHF.

The V call is TRBV20-1, the J call TRBJ2-7; D uncertain. Germline lookup yields CDR1 DFQATT and CDR2 SNEGSKA (reference sequence). V lost 2 bases to trimming and J lost 5 bases, with 7 bases between them. The length of the CDR3 is 11 residues. The CDR3 DNA follows: TGCAGTGCTAGACCAGGCCACGAGCAGTACTTC. Translation: CSARPGHEQYF.

The table lists this clone with a few counts. This rearrangement joins TRBV6-6 to TRBJ1-1; D gene unclear. The CDR3 runs to 12 residues. Per germline, CDR1 MNHNY and CDR2 SVGAGI (reference sequence). The germline V and J ends were trimmed by 7 bases and 11 bases, with 17 bases remaining between them. This CDR3 is CASTDSRLTAFF. The CDR3 DNA reads TGTGCCAGCACCGACTCACGCCTAACCGCTTTCTTT.

V and J are TRBV5-1 and TRBJ2-7, with TRBD1 matching 10 bases. The germline V gene encodes CDR1 SGHRS and CDR2 YFSETQ. The J segment lost 1 base and the V segment lost 4 bases, leaving 8 bases of the junction unmatched. The CDR3 has 16 residues. The CDR3 protein is CASSLDRGRTSYEQYF. CDR3 DNA: TGCGCCAGCAGCCTTGACAGGGGGCGAACATCCTACGAGCAGTACTTC.

This clone was counted at least ten times. The rearrangement uses TRBV4-1 and TRBJ1-3; 7 bases fit TRBD1. Germline V gene sequence: CDR1 MGHRA, CDR2 YSYEKL. This CDR3 contains 15 residues. V dropped 4 bases and J dropped 8; count of bases not matched to a gene: 11. The CDR3 bases are TGCGCCAGCAGCCCCCGGGAAGGGGGCTTCGACACCATATATTTT. Translation gives CASSPREGGFDTIYF.

The chain carries TRBV11-2 and TRBJ2-7, with D hard to call. The CDR3 sequence is 14 residues long. V shed 1 base and J shed 6 bases, with 13 bases lying between them. Germline CDR1 SGHAT, CDR2 FQNNGV. The CDR3 here is CASSLAPQQSEQYF. The DNA for the CDR3 is TGTGCCAGCAGCTTAGCCCCCCAACAGAGCGAGCAGTACTTC.